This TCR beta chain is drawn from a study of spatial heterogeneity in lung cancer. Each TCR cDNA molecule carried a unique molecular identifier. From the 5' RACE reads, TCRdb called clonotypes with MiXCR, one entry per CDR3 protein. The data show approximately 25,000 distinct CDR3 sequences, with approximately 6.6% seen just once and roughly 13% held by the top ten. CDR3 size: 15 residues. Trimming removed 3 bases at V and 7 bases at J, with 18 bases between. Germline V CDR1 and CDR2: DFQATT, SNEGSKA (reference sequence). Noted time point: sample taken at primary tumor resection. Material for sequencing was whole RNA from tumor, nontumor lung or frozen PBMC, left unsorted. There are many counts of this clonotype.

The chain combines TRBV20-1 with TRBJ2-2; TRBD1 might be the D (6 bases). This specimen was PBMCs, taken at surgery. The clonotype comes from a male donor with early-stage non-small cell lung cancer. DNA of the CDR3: TGCAGTGCTAGGACATTAGGGGGATTAGGCGGGGAGCTGTTTTTT. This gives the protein CSARTLGGLGGELFF.